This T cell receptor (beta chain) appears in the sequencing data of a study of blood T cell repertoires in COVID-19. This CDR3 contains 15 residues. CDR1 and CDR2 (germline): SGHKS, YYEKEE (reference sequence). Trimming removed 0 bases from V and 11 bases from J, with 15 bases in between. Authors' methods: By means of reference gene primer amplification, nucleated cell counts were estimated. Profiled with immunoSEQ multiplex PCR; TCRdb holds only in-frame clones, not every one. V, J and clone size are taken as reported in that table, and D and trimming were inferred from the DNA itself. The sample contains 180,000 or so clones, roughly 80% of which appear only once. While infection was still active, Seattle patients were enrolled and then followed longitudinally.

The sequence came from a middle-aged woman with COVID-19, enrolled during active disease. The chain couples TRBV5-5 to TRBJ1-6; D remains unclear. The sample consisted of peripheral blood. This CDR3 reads CASSLVRLLVAPLHF. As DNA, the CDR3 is TGTGCCAGCAGCTTGGTCCGACTACTAGTGGCACCCCTCCACTTT.